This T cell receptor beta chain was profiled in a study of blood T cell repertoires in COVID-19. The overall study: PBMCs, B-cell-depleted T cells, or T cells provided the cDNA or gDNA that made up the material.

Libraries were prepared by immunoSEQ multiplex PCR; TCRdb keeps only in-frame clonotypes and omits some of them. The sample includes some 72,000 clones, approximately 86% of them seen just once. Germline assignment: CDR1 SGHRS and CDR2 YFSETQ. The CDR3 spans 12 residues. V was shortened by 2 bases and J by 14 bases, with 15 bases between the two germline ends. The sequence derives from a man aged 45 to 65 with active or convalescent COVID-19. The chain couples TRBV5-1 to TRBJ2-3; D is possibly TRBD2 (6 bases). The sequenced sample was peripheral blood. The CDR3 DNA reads TGCGCCAGCAGCTTCCAGGGACTCCCCAGGTATTTT. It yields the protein CASSFQGLPRYF.